The text below deals with one T cell receptor beta chain. Its antigen is unidentified. The data derive from a study of human CD4 T cells and Enterobacteriaceae. Deep-level sequencing, detecting one cell in 200,000, covered ex vivo memory CD4+. Sequenced by immunoSEQ multiplex PCR; TCRdb stores in-frame clones only, minus some. The sample lists fewer than 35,000 clones; more than 80% were seen once. Memory CD4+ T cells were sorted as all CD4+ cells except CD45RA+CCR7+CD95- naive cells, over 98% pure. CD8+, CD14+, CD16+, CD56+, CD19+ and CD25-bright cells were excluded before sorting. This CDR3 region has 15 residues. Germline V lookup: CDR1 SGHTA, CDR2 FQGTGA. Trimming removed 2 bases from V and 5 bases from J; junction bases left unmatched: 6. Study outcomes and limitations: In the top 5%: 11 of 19 and about 60% of the 34 cross-reactive clonotypes.

The origin of this receptor is a human donor in good health. What was sequenced was memory CD4+ T cells from blood. The chain links TRBV7-3 to TRBJ2-1; 7 nucleotides agree with TRBD2. CDR3 protein: CASSLSSGQNNEQFF. The CDR3 bases are TGTGCCAGCAGCTTATCTAGCGGCCAAAACAATGAGCAGTTCTTC.